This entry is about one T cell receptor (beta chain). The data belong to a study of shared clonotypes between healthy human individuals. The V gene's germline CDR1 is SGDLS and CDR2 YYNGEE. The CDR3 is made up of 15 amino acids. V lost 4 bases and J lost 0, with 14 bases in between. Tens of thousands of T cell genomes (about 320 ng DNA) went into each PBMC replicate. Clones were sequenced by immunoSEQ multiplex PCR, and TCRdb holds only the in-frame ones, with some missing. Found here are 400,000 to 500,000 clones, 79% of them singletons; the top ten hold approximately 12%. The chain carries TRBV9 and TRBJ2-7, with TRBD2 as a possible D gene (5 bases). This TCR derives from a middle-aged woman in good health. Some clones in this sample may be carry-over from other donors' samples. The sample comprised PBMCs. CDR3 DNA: TGTGCCAGCAGCCCCAGCGGAACCCTCTCCTACGAGCAGTACTTC. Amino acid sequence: CASSPSGTLSYEQYF.